These 27 T cell receptor beta chains were all obtained from the same sample, sequenced in a study of cytomegalovirus exposure and HLA in healthy donors. The PCR had 60 Vbeta and 13 Jbeta primers. The method was immunoSEQ multiplex PCR; TCRdb's version includes in-frame clones alone and lacks a portion of them. The sample carries 210,000 or so clones, over 65% recorded once. Sequenced input: PBMCs. The receptors derive from a human donor in good health.

The rearrangement joins TRBV30 to TRBJ1-1; D gene ambiguous. V lost 1 base and J 4 bases, leaving 7 bases between the germline ends. This CDR3 region has 12 residues. CDR1 is GTSNPN and CDR2 is SVGIG in the germline V gene (reference sequence). The DNA of the CDR3 is TGTGCCTGGAGTGGAGGGAGCACTGAAGCTTTCTTT. This encodes CAWSGGSTEAFF.

The gene calls are TRBV19 and TRBJ1-4, with D maybe TRBD1 (6 bases). This CDR3 spans 14 amino acids. V was trimmed by 8 bases and J by 2 bases, leaving 12 bases between them. Germline-derived CDR1 and CDR2 are LNHDA and SQIVND (reference sequence). CDR3 nucleotide sequence: TGTGCCAGTTCGATTACAGGGACTAATGAAAAACTGTTTTTT. It encodes CASSITGTNEKLFF.

The CDR3 is CATGGREASDTQYF. In DNA, the CDR3 is TGTGCCACGGGGGGCCGGGAGGCTTCAGATACGCAGTATTTT. V gene TRBV10-3 combines with J gene TRBJ2-3; tentatively, D is TRBD2 (7 bases). The germline V gene has CDR1 ENHRY and CDR2 SYGVKD. V was clipped by 10 bases and J by 4 bases, with 18 bases between them. This CDR3 region has 14 residues.

The gene calls are TRBV7-9 and TRBJ2-5; tentative D call: TRBD2 (5 bases). CDR1 is SEHNR and CDR2 is FQNEAQ in the germline V gene (reference sequence). V lost 2 bases to trimming and J lost 2 bases, with 9 bases between them. The CDR3 covers 14 residues. The CDR3, as DNA: TGTGCCAGCAGCTTAAAGGGAGTACAAGAGACCCAGTACTTC. As protein: CASSLKGVQETQYF.

The rearrangement uses TRBV7-8 and TRBJ2-7; 8 bases map to TRBD1. CDR1 is SGHVS and CDR2 is FQNEAQ in the germline V gene. The CDR3 sequence is 15 residues long. V gave up 4 bases and J gave up 2 bases; unmatched junction bases: 7. The CDR3 region has the DNA TGTGCCAGCAGCTCCCGGACAGGGAAGGCCTACGAGCAGTACTTC. It codes for CASSSRTGKAYEQYF.

The chain combines TRBV7-9 with TRBJ2-7; 7 bases match TRBD2. The CDR3 extends over 14 amino acids. In germline, CDR1 is SEHNR, CDR2 FQNEAQ (reference sequence). J lost 3 bases, V lost 1 base, and 3 bases had no gene match. The CDR3 DNA reads TGTGCCAGCAGCTTAGTTGCGGGAGACTACGAGCAGTACTTC. Its translation: CASSLVAGDYEQYF.

The gene calls are TRBV11-2 and TRBJ2-7; 10 nucleotides match TRBD2. Unmatched junction bases numbered 6, after V lost 4 bases and J lost 0 bases. Germline values: CDR1 SGHAT, CDR2 FQNNGV. The CDR3 loop spans 16 amino acids. CDR3 sequence reads: CASSSSAGGSSYEQYF. The CDR3 bases are TGTGCCAGCAGCTCCTCAGCGGGAGGGAGCTCCTACGAGCAGTACTTC.

The rearrangement joins TRBV6-1 to TRBJ1-1; TRBD1 matches 7 bases. Trimming at V came to 2 bases and at J to 3 bases, leaving 3 bases not matched to a gene. Looked up from germline, CDR1 is MNHNS and CDR2 is SASEGT. The CDR3 sequence is 14 residues long. CDR3 sequence reads: CASSEQRGHTEAFF. In DNA form, the CDR3 reads TGTGCCAGCAGTGAACAAAGGGGGCACACTGAAGCTTTCTTT.

V and J are TRBV19 and TRBJ2-2, with TRBD1 as a possible D gene (6 bases). Germline V gene sequence: CDR1 LNHDA, CDR2 SQIVND (reference sequence). This CDR3 has 16 residues. The V end lost 5 bases, the J end lost 6 bases, and 19 bases lay between the germline ends. In nucleotides, the CDR3 is TGTGCCAGTAGTGCTCACAAGACTACAGGGCCCGGGGAGCTGTTTTTT. This translates into CASSAHKTTGPGELFF.

The rearrangement uses TRBV7-6 and TRBJ1-5; tentative D call: TRBD1 (5 bases). The CDR3 has 13 residues. Germline values: CDR1 SGHVS, CDR2 FNYEAQ. V shed 0 bases and J shed 5 bases, with 5 bases lying between them. The CDR3 DNA reads as TGTGCCAGCAGCTTAGCAGGGGATCAGCCCCAGCATTTT. The encoded protein is CASSLAGDQPQHF.

This sequence joins TRBV9 and TRBJ2-7, with 9 positions matching TRBD1. CDR3 length: 16 amino acids. The V segment lost 0 bases and the J segment 1 base; nucleotides outside the gene matches: 5. Germline CDR1 and CDR2: SGDLS and YYNGEE. The CDR3 DNA follows: TGTGCCAGCAGCGTAGGGCCGGGACAGGGTTCCTACGAGCAGTACTTC. Translated: CASSVGPGQGSYEQYF.

The V gene is TRBV10-1, the J gene TRBJ2-1; D unclear. V was pared by 3 bases and J by 0 bases, with 9 bases between. Germline-derived CDR1 and CDR2 are WNHNN and SYGVQD (reference sequence). The CDR3 sequence is 15 residues long. CDR3 sequence: CASSDFGGSYNEQFF. CDR3 DNA: TGCGCCAGCAGTGATTTCGGCGGCTCCTACAATGAGCAGTTCTTC.

V and J are TRBV7-9 and TRBJ2-5; D may be TRBD2 (6 bases). The V gene's germline CDR1 is SEHNR and CDR2 FQNEAQ (reference sequence). V was cut by 0 bases and J by 3 bases, with 8 bases left in between. There are 14 residues in the CDR3. CDR3 DNA: TGTGCCAGCAGCTTAGCTAGCGGAAAAGAGACCCAGTACTTC. As protein: CASSLASGKETQYF.

V is TRBV7-9 and J is TRBJ2-1; D is ambiguous. Trimming took off 4 bases at V and 6 bases at J, with 10 bases between the two ends. The CDR3 has 13 residues. In germline, CDR1 is SEHNR, CDR2 FQNEAQ (reference sequence). The chain's CDR3 is CASSYPLRNEQFF. The CDR3 coding sequence is TGTGCCAGCAGCTATCCCCTCCGCAATGAGCAGTTCTTC.

This chain uses TRBV27 with TRBJ2-3, with a weak D call TRBD2 (5 bases). With 3 bases removed from V and 4 bases from J, the gap between germline ends came to 11 bases. CDR3 size: 14 residues. The germline CDR1 and CDR2 sequences are MNHEY and SMNVEV (reference sequence). CDR3 nucleotides: TGTGCCAGCAGTTTTATAGGAGGCCCAGATACGCAGTATTTT. Translated, it gives CASSFIGGPDTQYF.

This chain uses TRBV25-1 with TRBJ2-6; perhaps TRBD1 as D (5 bases). CDR3 size: 14 residues. Trimming took 5 bases from V and 2 from J, leaving 7 bases between them. CDR1 and CDR2 from the germline V gene are MGHDK and SYGVNS. The CDR3 is CASSPGTGANVLTF. The CDR3 DNA is TGTGCCAGCAGTCCAGGGACTGGGGCCAACGTCCTGACTTTC.

The chain uses TRBV12-5 and TRBJ2-1; 8 bases line up with TRBD2. Germline CDR1 and CDR2: LGHNT and FRNRAP. Trimming at V came to 3 bases and at J to 4 bases, leaving 8 bases not matched to a gene. The CDR3 runs 16 residues. CDR3 nucleotide sequence: TGTGCTAGTGGTTTAAGTAGCGGGATGGGGTACAATGAGCAGTTCTTC. It is translated as CASGLSSGMGYNEQFF.

The V and J genes are TRBV11-1 and TRBJ2-3, with TRBD2 matching 7 bases. Trimming cost V 0 bases and J 0 bases; bases outside gene matches: 6. The CDR3 is 17 amino acids. Germline CDR1 is SGHAT and CDR2 is FQDESV (reference sequence). CDR3 sequence: CASSLAWLAESTDTQYF. CDR3 nucleotide sequence: TGTGCCAGCAGCTTAGCGTGGCTAGCGGAGAGCACAGATACGCAGTATTTT.

The V call is TRBV19, the J call TRBJ1-4, with D unclear. CDR1 and CDR2 from the germline V gene are LNHDA and SQIVND (reference sequence). The CDR3 totals 11 residues. V was clipped by 5 bases and J by 7 bases, with 5 bases between them. CDR3 region: CASSGREKLFF. The CDR3 DNA reads as TGTGCCAGTAGTGGCCGTGAAAAACTGTTTTTT.

CDR3 loop: CASSPGQGNNNEQFF. DNA for the CDR3: TGTGCCAGCTCACCCGGCCAGGGCAATAACAATGAGCAGTTCTTC. The chain has TRBV18 and TRBJ2-1; TRBD1 might be the D (5 bases). The CDR3 is made up of 15 amino acids. CDR1 is KGHSH, CDR2 LQKENI, per germline. V was trimmed by 3 bases and J by 5 bases, leaving 14 bases between them.

This chain joins TRBV19 and TRBJ1-2; TRBD1 might be the D (6 bases). Germline CDR1 LNHDA, CDR2 SQIVND (reference sequence). Trimming shortened V by 0 bases and J by 5 bases, and 10 bases separated the two germline ends. There are 14 residues in the CDR3. This CDR3 reads CASSIDRGEYGYTF. The DNA of the CDR3 is TGTGCCAGTAGTATAGACAGGGGAGAGTATGGCTACACCTTC.

V gene TRBV7-3 combines with J gene TRBJ2-1, with TRBD2 identical over 11 bases. There are 15 residues in the CDR3. Trimming took 5 bases from V and 3 from J; bases not matched to a gene: 3. CDR1 is SGHTA, CDR2 FQGTGA, per germline. CDR3 sequence reads: CASSLSGRGYNEQFF. The CDR3 nucleotides read TGTGCCAGCAGCCTTAGCGGGAGGGGCTACAATGAGCAGTTCTTC.

The chain uses TRBV4-3 and TRBJ2-1; D is perhaps TRBD2 (6 bases). Germline V gives CDR1 LGHNA, CDR2 YSLEER. Trimming left V 5 bases short and J 6 bases short, with 11 bases between. The CDR3 runs to 13 residues. CDR3 protein: CASSSSAGNEQFF. In DNA form, the CDR3 reads TGCGCCAGCAGCTCTAGCGCAGGCAATGAGCAGTTCTTC.

V is TRBV2 and J is TRBJ2-6, with 8 nucleotides matching TRBD1. Germline trimming cut 2 bases from V and 0 bases from J; bases unmatched to any gene: 12. Germline V gives CDR1 SNHLY, CDR2 FYNNEI. The CDR3 is made up of 20 amino acids. CDR3 sequence reads: CASSERGPGTGSSGANVLTF. The CDR3, as DNA: TGTGCCAGCAGTGAAAGAGGGCCCGGGACAGGTAGCTCTGGGGCCAACGTCCTGACTTTC.

This rearrangement joins TRBV29-1 to TRBJ2-3; D not resolved. CDR3 length: 12 amino acids. Trimming took off 0 bases at V and 7 bases at J, with 8 bases between the two ends. Germline CDR1 and CDR2: SQVTM and ANQGSEA. The CDR3 loop reads CSVEDPPYTQYF. CDR3 sequence (DNA): TGCAGCGTTGAAGATCCCCCTTATACGCAGTATTTT.

V usage is TRBV29-1 and J usage is TRBJ2-1; D remains unclear. Germline values: CDR1 SQVTM, CDR2 ANQGSEA. The CDR3 has 11 residues. V lost 8 bases and J 7 bases, leaving 12 bases between the germline ends. The CDR3 DNA is TGCAGCACCCGGCAAGCGAATGAGCAGTTCTTC. This gives the protein CSTRQANEQFF.

The V gene is TRBV27, the J gene TRBJ1-1; 9 bases align to TRBD1. V dropped 5 bases and J dropped 5; count of bases not matched to a gene: 12. The CDR3 contains 16 residues. From germline, CDR1 is MNHEY and CDR2 SMNVEV (reference sequence). This CDR3 is CASSPQGARGKTEAFF. The DNA of the CDR3 is TGTGCCAGCAGTCCACAGGGGGCGAGGGGGAAGACTGAAGCTTTCTTT.